Below, 8 T cell receptor beta chains from the same sample are listed, as sequenced in a study of HIV-infected patients and healthy controls. Antiretroviral therapy had run roughly three months, about 14 weeks, before follow-up blood collection. No cell fractionation was done, so the repertoire covers all unsorted peripheral blood T cells. Reverse transcription used around 500 ng RNA and constant-region primers for alpha and beta. Alpha and beta chain libraries were made separately by chain-specific third strand synthesis with multiplexing indices. TCRdb ran MiXCR on the 5' RACE reads and lists one entry per CDR3 protein. In the table there are some 9,600 distinct CDR3 sequences, less than 7% of which are singletons. The specimen was blood, collected during antiretroviral therapy. These receptors came from an adult with HIV infection. The donor label of this sample is uncertain.

This clonotype came up many times. This chain uses TRBV12-5 with TRBJ2-3; 8 bases agree with TRBD2. Germline lookup yields CDR1 LGHNT and CDR2 FRNRAP. After removal of 4 bases from V and 6 bases from J, the junction contained 6 bases not matched to a gene. The CDR3 sequence is 14 residues long. The CDR3 sequence: CASGYSAGGDTQYF. The DNA of the CDR3 is TGTGCTAGTGGTTATAGCGCGGGGGGTGATACGCAGTATTTT.

The sample holds many counts of this clonotype. The rearrangement links TRBV29-1 to TRBJ1-5; no firm D call. This CDR3 comprises 13 residues. Germline CDR1 and CDR2: SQVTM and ANQGSEA. V lost 4 bases and J 6 bases, leaving 13 bases between the germline ends. Here the CDR3 reads CSVVSRKGQPQHF. CDR3 nucleotides: TGCAGCGTTGTCTCTAGGAAGGGTCAGCCCCAGCATTTT.

This clonotype appeared many times. The rearrangement joins TRBV29-1 to TRBJ2-5; D unclear. The germline V gene encodes CDR1 SQVTM and CDR2 ANQGSEA. V gave up 3 bases and J gave up 5 bases, with 7 bases separating them. The CDR3 spans 11 residues. CDR3 nucleotide sequence: TGCAGCGTTGAGACGTCCGAGACCCAGTACTTC. This translates into CSVETSETQYF.

This clonotype was counted ten times or more. This chain links TRBV6-5 with TRBJ2-7; possibly TRBD2 for D (6 bases). The V and J ends lost 0 bases and 5 bases respectively, with 20 bases between them. There are 17 residues in the CDR3. CDR1 MNHEY and CDR2 SVGAGI come from the germline V gene. Written as DNA, the CDR3 is TGTGCCAGCAGTTACTCCGTGGGGTTGGGGGGAGTCCACGAGCAGTACTTC. Translation gives CASSYSVGLGGVHEQYF.

The gene calls are TRBV2 and TRBJ2-3; D perhaps matches TRBD1 (5 bases). The ends were cut back, 3 bases at V and 6 bases at J, with 10 bases in the middle. Germline lookup yields CDR1 SNHLY and CDR2 FYNNEI. The CDR3 is made up of 13 amino acids. CDR3 DNA sequence: TGTGCCAGCAGTGAGGACACAAGGGATACGCAGTATTTT. This encodes CASSEDTRDTQYF.

This rearrangement joins TRBV19 to TRBJ2-4, with 7 bases matching TRBD1. Looked up from germline, CDR1 is LNHDA and CDR2 is SQIVND (reference sequence). CDR3 length: 15 residues. V dropped 5 bases and J dropped 0; count of bases not matched to a gene: 4. The CDR3 coding sequence is TGTGCCAGTAGTGCCGGACAGGTAGCCAAAAACATTCAGTACTTC. Translation gives CASSAGQVAKNIQYF. The full variable domain, completed using reference TRBV19 and TRBJ2-4, is DGGITQSPKYLFRKEGQNVTLSCEQNLNHDAMYWYRQDPGQGLRLIYYSQIVNDFQKGDIAEGYSVSREKKESFPLTVTSAQKNPTAFYLCASSAGQVAKNIQYFGAGTRLSVL.

The sample holds many counts of this clonotype. The chain combines TRBV12-3 or TRBV12-4 with TRBJ2-7; 10 bases align to TRBD1. This CDR3 has 15 residues. V was pared by 7 bases and J by 4 bases, with 10 bases of the junction left unmatched. The CDR3 loop reads CASTDWTGGVYEQYF. CDR3 coding DNA: TGTGCCAGCACCGATTGGACAGGGGGGGTGTACGAGCAGTACTTC.

This clonotype was counted at least ten times. The chain couples TRBV6-1 to TRBJ2-7; 11 bases match TRBD2. CDR3 length: 14 residues. Germline CDR1 MNHNS, CDR2 SASEGT. With 11 bases clipped from V and 1 base from J, the junction kept 7 bases outside the gene matches. The CDR3 DNA is TGTGCCGTCCCGGGACTAGCGGCTTCCTACGAGCAGTACTTC. Protein sequence: CAVPGLAASYEQYF.